Reported below is one T cell receptor beta chain. Blood was sampled at baseline, cycle 4 day 1, and cycle 7 day 1. The germline V gene has CDR1 SGHRS and CDR2 YFSETQ. This CDR3 is built from 15 residues. The junction had 11 bases not matched to a gene; V was cut back by 2 bases and J by 7 bases. The data were obtained in a study of OX40 agonist ivuxolimab in advanced cancers. Study information: Each patient was given ivuxolimab into a vein every 2 weeks, at 0.01 to 10 mg/kg.

This table comes from immunoSEQ multiplex PCR, and its TCRdb copy is limited to in-frame clones, with some not included. The table shows 90,000 to 150,000 clones, with around 89% occurring only once. The V call is TRBV5-1, the J call TRBJ1-2, with TRBD1 identical over 7 bases. This receptor was obtained from an adult with an advanced solid tumor such as melanoma, head and neck, liver or kidney cancer. The sample in question was CD4+ or CD8+ T cells sorted from blood, obtained in a trial of the OX40 agonist ivuxolimab. This CDR3 is CASSLSPGTETGYTF. CDR3 in DNA: TGCGCCAGCAGCTTATCCCCGGGGACAGAGACTGGCTACACCTTC. Full variable domain (rest looked up from reference TRBV5-1 and TRBJ1-2): KAGVTQTPRYLIKTRGQQVTLSCSPISGHRSVSWYQQTPGQGLQFLFEYFSETQRNKGNFPGRFSGRQFSNSRSEMNVSTLELGDSALYLCASSLSPGTETGYTFGSGTRLTVV.